This is a list of T cell receptor beta chains from one sample in a study of blood T cell repertoires in COVID-19. TCRdb keeps only in-frame clones here, not all; method: immunoSEQ multiplex PCR. The table shows about 140,000 clones, with about 83% occurring only once. The sequencing sample was made of peripheral blood. These receptors all stem from a human donor in a cohort sampled during active COVID-19. CDR3s include the opening cysteine and the closing phenylalanine or tryptophan. The D gene is left open where the match is weak. Expanded clones are given a class, and other clones once, few, many or no size at all.

J: TRBJ1-5
size: -
V: TRBV7-8
D: -
CDR3: CASSPLTTTYYSNQPQHF
DNA: TGTGCCAGCAGCCCCCTGACTACTACCTATTATAGCAATCAGCCCCAGCATTTT

J: TRBJ1-6
size: -
V: TRBV6-6
D: TRBD1
CDR3: CASSSQPGGPLHF
DNA: TGTGCCAGCAGTTCCCAGCCAGGGGGACCCCTCCACTTT

J: TRBJ2-5
size: -
V: TRBV5-4
D: -
CDR3: CASSMDSAQETQYF
DNA: TGTGCCAGCAGCATGGACAGTGCCCAAGAGACCCAGTACTTC

J: TRBJ1-1
size: -
V: TRBV6-5
D: -
CDR3: CASSNPGNFEAFF
DNA: TGTGCCAGCAGTAACCCGGGAAACTTTGAAGCTTTCTTT

J: TRBJ2-1
size: -
V: TRBV2
D: -
CDR3: CASTGAYNEQFF
DNA: TGTGCCAGCACAGGGGCCTACAATGAGCAGTTCTTC

J: TRBJ1-4
size: once
V: TRBV19
D: TRBD1
CDR3: CASQGQDLATNEKLFF
DNA: TGTGCCAGTCAAGGACAGGACCTTGCAACTAATGAAAAACTGTTTTTT

J: TRBJ2-6
size: once
V: TRBV7-6
D: TRBD2
CDR3: CASSRSWSGGTSGANVLTF
DNA: TGTGCCAGCAGCCGAAGTTGGAGCGGGGGGACGTCTGGGGCCAACGTCCTGACTTTC

J: TRBJ2-4
size: -
V: TRBV27
D: TRBD1
CDR3: CASSLVQGGGQYF
DNA: TGTGCCAGCAGCCTTGTACAGGGGGGCGGTCAGTACTTC

J: TRBJ2-7
size: few
V: TRBV6-5
D: TRBD1
CDR3: CASRLGQGTYEQYF
DNA: TGTGCCAGCAGGCTGGGACAGGGGACCTACGAGCAGTACTTC

J: TRBJ2-7
size: -
V: TRBV30
D: -
CDR3: CAWSAFSSVEQYF
DNA: TGTGCCTGGAGTGCCTTCTCGTCCGTCGAGCAGTACTTC

J: TRBJ2-2
size: once
V: TRBV9
D: -
CDR3: CASSPPILGELFF
DNA: TGTGCCAGCAGCCCCCCGATTCTAGGGGAGCTGTTTTTT

J: TRBJ2-5
size: few
V: TRBV6-2/TRBV6-3
D: -
CDR3: CASSREIQETQYF
DNA: TGTGCCAGCAGCCGCGAGATACAAGAGACCCAGTACTTC

J: TRBJ1-3
size: -
V: TRBV3-1/TRBV3-2
D: TRBD1
CDR3: CASSKKGDRSSVPRNTIYF
DNA: TGTGCCAGCAGTAAAAAGGGGGACAGGTCGTCAGTGCCGAGAAACACCATATATTTT

J: TRBJ2-7
size: -
V: TRBV7-9
D: TRBD1
CDR3: CASSLGTGVPYEQYF
DNA: TGTGCCAGCAGCTTAGGGACAGGGGTTCCCTACGAGCAGTACTTC

J: TRBJ1-1
size: -
V: TRBV4-1
D: -
CDR3: CASSQVGTGEDTEAFF
DNA: TGCGCCAGCAGCCAAGTTGGTACGGGGGAGGACACTGAAGCTTTCTTT

J: TRBJ1-2
size: -
V: TRBV7-2
D: -
CDR3: CASSSGEGVVYGYTF
DNA: TGTGCCAGCAGCTCGGGCGAGGGGGTTGTCTATGGCTACACCTTC

J: TRBJ2-1
size: -
V: TRBV6-6
D: -
CDR3: CASRSGRLVAYNEQFF
DNA: TGTGCCAGCAGATCGGGTCGACTAGTTGCCTACAATGAGCAGTTCTTC

J: TRBJ2-5
size: -
V: TRBV3-1/TRBV3-2
D: -
CDR3: CASSQSQDYPQETQYF
DNA: TGTGCCAGCAGCCAAAGTCAGGACTATCCACAAGAGACCCAGTACTTC

J: TRBJ1-6
size: -
V: TRBV6-5
D: -
CDR3: CASSYSESNSPLHF
DNA: TGTGCCAGCAGTTACTCAGAGAGTAATTCACCCCTCCACTTT

J: TRBJ2-7
size: -
V: TRBV28
D: -
CDR3: CASSLSGPSGHSYEQYF
DNA: TGTGCCAGCAGTTTATCTGGCCCAAGCGGCCACTCGTACGAGCAGTACTTC

J: TRBJ1-1
size: -
V: TRBV7-8
D: -
CDR3: CASSLVRTEAFF
DNA: TGTGCCAGCAGCTTAGTGAGAACTGAAGCTTTCTTT

J: TRBJ2-7
size: -
V: TRBV28
D: TRBD1
CDR3: CASTQQGTNSYEQYF
DNA: TGTGCCAGCACCCAACAGGGGACCAACTCCTACGAGCAGTACTTC